The rows below give T cell receptor beta chains drawn from one sample of a study of neoadjuvant nivolumab and ipilimumab in lung cancer. Clones were read by immunoSEQ multiplex PCR, and TCRdb kept only the in-frame ones, dropping some. The sample lists about 20,000 clones, 75% to 90% occurring once. The sample was peripheral blood, taken before neoadjuvant nivolumab, alone or with ipilimumab. The receptors were gathered from an adult with non-small cell lung cancer. CDR3s include the opening cysteine and the closing phenylalanine or tryptophan. D genes are given only for firm matches. A clone size is listed for some rows: how often the clone was seen (once, few, many), or a class if it is expanded.

NA,once,TRBJ1-5,TRBV4-2,CASSQDAGQPQHF,TGTGCCAGCAGCCAAGATGCCGGTCAGCCCCAGCATTTT
TRBD2,NA,TRBJ2-1,TRBV7-9,CASSLRREGVNEQFF,TGTGCCAGCAGCTTACGGCGGGAGGGCGTGAATGAGCAGTTCTTC
TRBD2,few,TRBJ2-7,TRBV18,CASSPPEGLEAGEQYF,TGTGCCAGCTCACCACCGGAGGGACTAGAGGCTGGCGAGCAGTACTTC
NA,NA,TRBJ2-2,TRBV15,CATSRVRTPTGELFF,TGTGCCACCAGCAGAGTCCGAACACCCACCGGGGAGCTGTTTTTT
NA,NA,TRBJ2-1,TRBV30,CAWSDLGHEQFF,TGTGCCTGGAGTGACCTAGGCCATGAGCAGTTCTTC
NA,NA,TRBJ2-3,TRBV7-9,CASSLPLTAYTDTQYF,TGTGCCAGCAGCCTCCCTCTGACAGCCTACACAGATACGCAGTATTTT
NA,NA,TRBJ2-7,TRBV7-9,CASSPGPSYEQYF,TGTGCCAGCAGCCCGGGACCCTCCTACGAGCAGTACTTC
NA,NA,TRBJ2-5,TRBV2,CASSVASAQETQYF,TGTGCCAGCAGTGTCGCTAGCGCTCAAGAGACCCAGTACTTC
NA,NA,TRBJ2-1,TRBV6-5,CASKEGVGHHVQFF,TGTGCCAGCAAGGAGGGGGTAGGGCATCACGTCCAGTTCTTC
NA,NA,TRBJ1-4,TRBV18,CASSRAVTNEKLFF,TGTGCCAGCTCACGGGCCGTAACTAATGAAAAACTGTTTTTT
NA,NA,TRBJ2-7,TRBV6-1,CASSGDSGSSYEQYF,TGTGCCAGCAGTGGGGATAGCGGTAGCTCCTACGAGCAGTACTTC
NA,NA,TRBJ2-2,TRBV4-2,CASRMDTSNTGELFF,TGTGCCAGCAGGATGGACACGTCGAACACCGGGGAGCTGTTTTTT
NA,NA,TRBJ2-7,TRBV5-3,CARSPDGPYEQYF,TGTGCCAGAAGCCCCGACGGACCCTACGAGCAGTACTTC
NA,few,TRBJ1-1,TRBV5-4,CASSLDLNRNTEAFF,TGTGCCAGCAGCCTGGACCTAAACCGGAACACTGAAGCTTTCTTT
NA,NA,TRBJ2-3,TRBV18,CASSPGATGGTQYF,TGTGCCAGCTCCCCCGGGGCAACCGGGGGTACGCAGTATTTT
NA,NA,TRBJ2-5,TRBV29-1,CSSPLEGSETQYF,TGCAGCTCTCCTTTGGAAGGCAGTGAGACCCAGTACTTC
NA,few,TRBJ2-1,TRBV29-1,CSVENNEQFF,TGCAGCGTTGAAAACAATGAGCAGTTCTTC
TRBD1,NA,TRBJ2-5,TRBV18,CASSSGTGETQYF,TGTGCCAGCTCATCCGGGACAGGGGAGACCCAGTACTTC
TRBD2,NA,TRBJ2-7,TRBV6-5,CASTPSGYYEQYF,TGTGCCAGCACCCCTAGCGGCTACTACGAGCAGTACTTC
NA,NA,TRBJ1-1,TRBV30,CAWSPPQGNTEAFF,TGTGCCTGGAGTCCCCCACAGGGTAACACTGAAGCTTTCTTT
TRBD1,NA,TRBJ2-7,TRBV4-1,CASSPGTGGYEQYF,TGCGCCAGCAGCCCCGGGACAGGGGGCTACGAGCAGTACTTC
TRBD2,NA,TRBJ2-5,TRBV5-1,CASIPGGPQYQETQYF,TGCGCCAGCATCCCGGGAGGGCCACAGTACCAAGAGACCCAGTACTTC
TRBD1,NA,TRBJ1-1,TRBV2,CASKVDRELF,TGTGCCAGCAAGGTAGACAGGGAACTATTT
NA,NA,TRBJ2-5,TRBV9,CASRGDQYQETQYF,TGTGCCAGCAGGGGCGACCAGTACCAAGAGACCCAGTACTTC
TRBD1,NA,TRBJ2-5,TRBV5-1,CASSLGLGGETQYF,TGCGCCAGCAGCTTGGGGCTAGGGGGCGAGACCCAGTACTTC
TRBD2,NA,TRBJ2-5,TRBV5-1,CASSPTSGIGETQYF,TGCGCCAGCAGCCCGACTAGCGGGATAGGAGAGACCCAGTACTTC
NA,NA,TRBJ2-1,TRBV20-1,CSAPYNEQFF,TGCAGTGCACCGTATAATGAGCAGTTCTTC
NA,NA,TRBJ1-4,TRBV5-1,CASRVGSNEKLFF,TGCGCCAGCAGGGTAGGGTCTAATGAAAAACTGTTTTTT
NA,once,TRBJ1-5,TRBV7-9,CASSVPGSNQPQHF,TGTGCCAGCAGCGTACCAGGTAGCAATCAGCCCCAGCATTTT
TRBD1,once,TRBJ2-7,TRBV11-2,CASSLEQGANYEQYF,TGTGCCAGCAGCTTAGAACAGGGGGCTAACTACGAGCAGTACTTC
TRBD1,NA,TRBJ2-7,TRBV5-1,CASSLEGQPYEQYF,TGCGCCAGCAGCTTGGAGGGACAGCCCTACGAGCAGTACTTC
NA,NA,TRBJ1-1,TRBV5-4,CASSLSVDTEAFF,TGTGCCAGCAGCTTAAGTGTGGACACTGAAGCTTTCTTT
NA,once,TRBJ1-5,TRBV6-1,CASKQSNQPQHF,TGTGCCAGCAAACAGAGCAATCAGCCCCAGCATTTT
TRBD1,NA,TRBJ2-5,TRBV7-9,CASSLDRRLLGETQYF,TGTGCCAGCAGCTTGGACAGGAGGCTCTTAGGAGAGACCCAGTACTTC
NA,NA,TRBJ1-1,TRBV18,CASSRDPAGTEAFF,TGTGCCAGCTCCCGAGACCCGGCTGGGACTGAAGCTTTCTTT
TRBD1,NA,TRBJ2-4,TRBV7-8,CASSLADRVDIQYF,TGTGCCAGCAGCTTAGCCGACAGGGTAGACATTCAGTACTTC
NA,NA,TRBJ1-5,TRBV7-9,CASSPTPNQPQHF,TGTGCCAGCAGCCCTACCCCCAATCAGCCCCAGCATTTT
TRBD2,NA,TRBJ2-5,TRBV6-4,CASRRTRGETQYF,TGTGCCAGCAGAAGGACTAGAGGAGAGACCCAGTACTTC
NA,NA,TRBJ1-5,TRBV11-2,CASSPGGNNQPQHF,TGTGCCAGCAGCCCCGGCGGAAACAATCAGCCCCAGCATTTT
NA,NA,TRBJ2-1,TRBV11-3,CASSLHPGSYNEQFF,TGTGCCAGCAGCCTGCACCCGGGGTCTTACAATGAGCAGTTCTTC
NA,NA,TRBJ2-7,TRBV9,CASSVEGSGSYEQYF,TGTGCCAGCAGCGTAGAGGGGAGTGGGTCCTACGAGCAGTACTTC
NA,NA,TRBJ1-1,TRBV25-1,CASSAGGAGDETEAFF,TGTGCCAGCAGTGCCGGGGGAGCTGGGGATGAGACTGAAGCTTTCTTT
NA,NA,TRBJ2-2,TRBV11-3,CASSLDRVTGELFF,TGTGCCAGCAGCTTAGATAGGGTCACCGGGGAGCTGTTTTTT
NA,NA,TRBJ2-3,TRBV29-1,CSVVARTDTQYF,TGCAGCGTTGTAGCACGCACAGATACGCAGTATTTT
NA,NA,TRBJ2-7,TRBV6-4,CASSFTRYEQYF,TGTGCCAGCAGTTTTACCCGCTACGAGCAGTACTTC
NA,NA,TRBJ2-2,TRBV7-2,CASSPWGRQTGELFF,TGTGCCAGCAGCCCCTGGGGGCGACAAACCGGGGAGCTGTTTTTT
NA,NA,TRBJ1-1,TRBV7-6,CASSLAATGMNTEAFF,TGTGCCAGCAGCTTAGCCGCGACAGGAATGAACACTGAAGCTTTCTTT
NA,NA,TRBJ2-3,TRBV15,CATSREGEKGTQYF,TGTGCCACCAGCAGAGAAGGGGAAAAGGGTACGCAGTATTTT
NA,NA,TRBJ2-5,TRBV5-1,CASSLAQETQYF,TGCGCCAGCAGCTTGGCCCAAGAGACCCAGTACTTC
NA,NA,TRBJ1-1,TRBV30,CAWARGTEAFF,TGTGCCTGGGCTCGGGGCACTGAAGCTTTCTTT
NA,NA,TRBJ1-1,TRBV9,CASSVGGDTREGNTEAFF,TGTGCCAGCAGCGTAGGGGGGGACACCCGGGAGGGGAACACTGAAGCTTTCTTT
TRBD1,few,TRBJ2-2,TRBV18,CASSPRGTGYTGELFF,TGTGCCAGCTCACCAAGGGGGACAGGGTACACCGGGGAGCTGTTTTTT
TRBD1,NA,TRBJ2-6,TRBV18,CASSSRQGASGANVLTF,TGTGCCAGCTCAAGCCGCCAGGGGGCCTCTGGGGCCAACGTCCTGACTTTC
TRBD1,once,TRBJ2-3,TRBV5-1,CASSSLGTGSWTQYF,TGCGCCAGCAGCTCCCTAGGGACAGGGAGCTGGACGCAGTATTTT
NA,NA,TRBJ2-5,TRBV7-8,CASSLEGDEGETQYF,TGTGCCAGCAGCTTGGAGGGTGATGAAGGAGAGACCCAGTACTTC
NA,NA,TRBJ2-7,TRBV9,CASSAESGLIGGSYEQYF,TGTGCCAGCAGCGCGGAGAGTGGCCTCATAGGGGGATCCTACGAGCAGTACTTC
NA,NA,TRBJ2-1,TRBV6-4,CASSPDSTGNEQFF,TGTGCCAGCAGCCCCGATTCCACGGGGAATGAGCAGTTCTTC
NA,NA,TRBJ2-7,TRBV6-1,CASRDGTRVYEQYF,TGTGCCAGCAGGGACGGGACTCGTGTCTACGAGCAGTACTTC
NA,NA,TRBJ2-1,TRBV7-3,CASRKQGADEQFF,TGTGCCAGCCGGAAACAGGGTGCCGATGAGCAGTTCTTC